This TCR beta chain was recorded in a study of CD8 T cells in Susac syndrome. RNA in amounts of about 0.5 to 1 ug was reverse transcribed with random hexamers. TCRdb used MiXCR to reprocess the immunoSEQ multiplex PCR reads, holding one entry per CDR3 protein. In the table there are under 350,000 distinct CDR3 sequences, 92% of which are singletons. Germline V gene lookup returns CDR1 DFQATT and CDR2 SNEGSKA (reference sequence). CDR3 length: 14 amino acids. The V end was cut by 4 bases, the J end by 6 bases, with 13 bases between. The CD8+ and CD4+ T cells were negatively isolated, with the TEMRA cells enriched by FACS.

The specimen sequenced was CD4+ T cells from PBMCs. The chain recombines TRBV20-1 with TRBJ1-6; D possibly corresponds to TRBD1 (5 bases). The TCR originated in a human donor with multiple sclerosis. The CDR3 loop is CSATGGGVNSPLHF. The CDR3 DNA reads as TGCAGTGCTACCGGGGGGGGTGTTAATTCACCCCTCCACTTT.